These 27 T cell receptor beta chains were all obtained from the same sample, sequenced in a study of cytomegalovirus exposure and HLA in healthy donors (dated by TCRdb to 2015 to 2018). The library was made by the immunoSEQ multiplex PCR assay. For the multiplex PCR, a mixture combining 60 forward primers for TCR Vbeta segments and 13 reverse primers for TCR Jbeta segments was used. As stored in TCRdb, this immuneACCESS dataset retains in-frame rearrangements with V and J assigned. A fraction of the clones does not appear; measured against another copy, unresolved V genes explain less than half of the discrepancy, and the remainder lacks a known reason. For this sample there are 100,000 or so clones; roughly 81% appear just once. In total, the top ten clones hold approximately 1.5% of the sample. Sequencing was performed on PBMCs. Receptors were obtained from a man aged 40-49 years in good health and CMV-seronegative.

This CDR3 is CASSPVGTEYEQYF. The CDR3 DNA is TGTGCCAGCAGTCCGGTTGGGACAGAGTACGAGCAGTACTTC. The V gene is TRBV6-5, the J gene TRBJ2-7; 7 bases agree with TRBD1. V lost 5 bases, J lost 4 bases, and 8 bases stayed unmatched. The CDR3 has 14 amino acids. Germline V lookup: CDR1 MNHEY, CDR2 SVGAGI.

J is TRBJ1-1 and V is TRBV6-5; the match to TRBD1 covers 7 bases. The germline V gene encodes CDR1 MNHEY and CDR2 SVGAGI. Trimming removed 2 bases from V and 7 bases from J; junction bases left unmatched: 10. The CDR3 spans 15 residues. The CDR3 region has the DNA TGTGCCAGCAGTTACGATGGTAGGGGGCTGAGTGAAGCTTTCTTT. This encodes CASSYDGRGLSEAFF.

The rearrangement links TRBV6-1 to TRBJ1-2; TRBD1 is a possible D gene (6 bases). V lost 8 bases and J 8 bases, leaving 15 bases between the germline ends. Germline loops: CDR1 MNHNS, CDR2 SASEGT. The CDR3 runs to 12 residues. The CDR3 coding sequence is TGTGCCAGCCTAGGGGGTGTGAAAGGCTACACCTTC. Amino acid sequence: CASLGGVKGYTF.

This chain joins TRBV19 and TRBJ1-2; D may be TRBD1 (5 bases). From germline, CDR1 is LNHDA and CDR2 SQIVND (reference sequence). The CDR3 is 16 amino acids. Trimming removed 5 bases from V and 2 bases from J, with 18 bases in between. The CDR3 region has the DNA TGTGCCAGTAGTCCTCCCTTTGGGACTCTAAACTATGGCTACACCTTC. Translating gives CASSPPFGTLNYGYTF.

CDR3 sequence reads: CASSLGARYEQYF. The DNA of the CDR3 is TGTGCCAGCAGTTTAGGGGCGCGGTACGAGCAGTACTTC. V gene TRBV28 combines with J gene TRBJ2-7; D is perhaps TRBD1 (5 bases). Germline-derived CDR1 and CDR2 are MDHEN and SYDVKM. V lost 2 bases and J lost 4, with 9 bases in between. CDR3 size: 13 residues.

This sequence joins TRBV27 and TRBJ2-7; TRBD2 matches 10 bases. Losses at the gene ends were 5 bases for V and 2 bases for J; bases not matched to a gene: 3. Germline values: CDR1 MNHEY, CDR2 SMNVEV (reference sequence). The CDR3 consists of 14 residues. CDR3 amino acids: CASSERGGTYEQYF. As DNA, the CDR3 is TGTGCCAGCAGTGAGCGGGGGGGGACCTACGAGCAGTACTTC.

The rearrangement uses TRBV6-5 and TRBJ2-3, with TRBD1 as a possible D gene (6 bases). Trimming left V 0 bases short and J 4 bases short, with 14 bases between. The CDR3 is 16 amino acids. Germline CDR1 reads MNHEY; CDR2 reads SVGAGI. The CDR3 region is CASSYSRIQGSDTQYF. CDR3 in DNA: TGTGCCAGCAGTTACTCGAGAATTCAGGGGTCAGATACGCAGTATTTT.

The CDR3 DNA is TGTGCCAGTAGTATCGAGCAGGGGGGTCAGCCCCAGCATTTT. The encoded protein is CASSIEQGGQPQHF. This rearrangement joins TRBV19 to TRBJ1-5; 7 positions match TRBD1. The CDR3 contains 14 residues. Unmatched junction bases numbered 5, after V lost 3 bases and J lost 6 bases. Germline-derived CDR1 and CDR2 are LNHDA and SQIVND (reference sequence).

The rearrangement links TRBV7-2 to TRBJ2-7, with D possibly TRBD2 on 6 matching bases. V was cut by 5 bases and J by 6 bases, with 17 bases left in between. Germline V gives CDR1 SGHTA, CDR2 FQGNSA. The CDR3 spans 14 residues. The CDR3, as DNA: TGTGCCAGCAGCCCCCTAATCCGGGGGAGCGAGCAGTACTTC. Its translation: CASSPLIRGSEQYF.

The V call is TRBV6-5, the J call TRBJ1-1; 8 nucleotides align to TRBD1. The CDR3 has 16 amino acids. Germline CDR1 reads MNHEY; CDR2 reads SVGAGI. V shed 2 bases and J 1 base; nucleotides not matched to a gene: 6. The CDR3 DNA follows: TGTGCCAGCAGTTACGAAGGACAGGGAGAGAACACTGAAGCTTTCTTT. Amino acid sequence: CASSYEGQGENTEAFF.

The count of this clone is one. V and J are TRBV20-1 and TRBJ2-1; D perhaps matches TRBD2 (6 bases). From germline, CDR1 is DFQATT and CDR2 SNEGSKA (reference sequence). This CDR3 region has 11 residues. Trimming removed 1 base from V and 12 bases from J, with 10 bases in between. This chain's CDR3 is CSARGTRGQFF. The CDR3 DNA reads TGCAGTGCTAGAGGGACGCGGGGGCAGTTCTTC.

The rearrangement links TRBV2 to TRBJ2-5, with D possibly matching TRBD1 (5 bases). The end of the DNA aligns better with TRBJ2-7, so the J call may be wrong. CDR3 length: 13 residues. The germline V gene encodes CDR1 SNHLY and CDR2 FYNNEI. As DNA, the CDR3 is TGTGCCAGCAGAGGGGAAGGGCCTTACGAGCAGTACTTC. Translating gives CASRGEGPYEQYF.

V is TRBV7-2 and J is TRBJ1-1, with D possibly matching TRBD1 (6 bases). In germline, CDR1 is SGHTA, CDR2 FQGNSA. V was trimmed by 6 bases and J by 3 bases, leaving 11 bases between them. This CDR3 has 13 amino acids. Here the CDR3 reads CASRQGGYTEAFF. CDR3 DNA: TGTGCCAGCAGACAGGGTGGGTACACTGAAGCTTTCTTT.

The chain has TRBV4-2 and TRBJ2-1; no definite D call. V lost 4 bases and J lost 2, with 9 bases in between. Germline CDR1 LGHNA, CDR2 YNFKEQ. The CDR3 has 14 amino acids. CDR3 protein: CASSLLGPYNEQFF. Here the CDR3 DNA reads TGTGCCAGCAGCCTACTCGGTCCCTACAATGAGCAGTTCTTC.

The chain is built from TRBV28 and TRBJ1-4, with 9 bases identical to TRBD1. The junction had 10 bases not matched to a gene; V was cut back by 6 bases and J by 8 bases. From germline, CDR1 is MDHEN and CDR2 SYDVKM. The CDR3 has 15 residues. The CDR3 is CASRPRQGGREKLFF. For the CDR3, the DNA is TGTGCCAGCAGACCCCGACAGGGGGGGAGGGAAAAACTGTTTTTT.

The chain uses TRBV4-3 and TRBJ2-1, with a possible D match to TRBD1 (5 bases). The CDR3 contains 15 residues. Per germline, CDR1 LGHNA and CDR2 YSLEER. Trimming stripped 4 bases from V and 0 bases from J, with 10 bases between. CDR3 bases: TGCGCCAGCAGCCCGGACACCTCCTCCTACAATGAGCAGTTCTTC. This gives the protein CASSPDTSSYNEQFF.

This rearrangement joins TRBV5-1 to TRBJ2-5; D might be TRBD1 (6 bases). Between the trimmed V and J ends, which lost 6 bases and 5 bases, there was a span of 20 bases. This CDR3 comprises 15 residues. Per germline, CDR1 SGHRS and CDR2 YFSETQ. CDR3: CASTGGGGTGETQYF. CDR3 bases: TGCGCCAGCACTGGTGGTGGAGGAACAGGGGAGACCCAGTACTTC. The full variable domain, rest sourced from reference TRBV5-1 and TRBJ2-5, is KAGVTQTPRYLIKTRGQQVTLSCSPISGHRSVSWYQQTPGQGLQFLFEYFSETQRNKGNFPGRFSGRQFSNSRSEMNVSTLELGDSALYLCASTGGGGTGETQYFGPGTRLLVL.

This chain links TRBV7-2 with TRBJ2-7, with D perhaps matching TRBD2 (7 bases). V lost 5 bases and J lost 0, with 20 bases in between. Germline CDR1 reads SGHTA; CDR2 reads FQGNSA. This CDR3 contains 17 residues. The CDR3 region is CASSRRGAGELSYEQYF. DNA for the CDR3: TGTGCCAGCAGCCGTCGGGGGGCGGGGGAACTCTCCTACGAGCAGTACTTC.

This chain connects TRBV5-5 to TRBJ1-5, with TRBD1 identical over 8 bases. V shed 4 bases, J shed 0 bases, and the junction held 3 bases outside the gene matches. Germline V gene lookup returns CDR1 SGHKS and CDR2 YYEKEE (reference sequence). The CDR3 loop spans 15 amino acids. The CDR3 spells CASSPTGDSNQPQHF. The CDR3 DNA reads as TGTGCCAGCAGCCCGACAGGGGATAGCAATCAGCCCCAGCATTTT.

The chain is built from TRBV5-5 and TRBJ1-1; D is uncertain. Germline lookup yields CDR1 SGHKS and CDR2 YYEKEE (reference sequence). The CDR3 spans 12 residues. The V end lost 6 bases, the J end lost 5 bases, and 11 bases lay between the germline ends. The CDR3 DNA sequence: TGTGCCAGCATCCCTCGAGGGACTGAAGCTTTCTTT. This sequence encodes CASIPRGTEAFF.

The rearrangement uses TRBV11-3 and TRBJ2-7; 11 positions match TRBD1. The CDR3 consists of 14 residues. Germline CDR1 is SGHNT and CDR2 is YENEEA. V dropped 5 bases and J dropped 2; count of bases not matched to a gene: 2. For the CDR3, the DNA is TGTGCCAGCAGCCGGGACAGGGGGACCTACGAGCAGTACTTC. Protein sequence: CASSRDRGTYEQYF.

The J gene is TRBJ2-7, the V gene TRBV7-8; D unclear. CDR1 and CDR2 from the germline V gene are SGHVS and FQNEAQ. V dropped 1 base and J dropped 2 bases, with 12 bases sitting between them. The CDR3 is 15 amino acids. The CDR3 nucleotides are TGTGCCAGCAGCTTAGGCCCCGACACCGCCTACGAGCAGTACTTC. Translation: CASSLGPDTAYEQYF.

CDR3 in amino acids: CASRQQGSQETQYF. CDR3 DNA: TGTGCCAGCAGACAACAGGGGTCCCAAGAGACCCAGTACTTC. The genes are TRBV6-5 and TRBJ2-5; 7 bases fit TRBD1. J lost 1 base, V lost 6 bases, and 5 bases had no gene match. This CDR3 is 14 amino acids long. The germline gives CDR1 MNHEY, CDR2 SVGAGI.

This chain joins TRBV19 and TRBJ2-7, with 9 bases fitting TRBD1. V gave up 6 bases and J gave up 5 bases; unmatched junction bases: 8. The CDR3 sequence is 14 residues long. CDR1 LNHDA and CDR2 SQIVND come from the germline V gene (reference sequence). The CDR3 DNA sequence: TGTGCCAGTAGAGGACAGGGGAATCGGAACGAGCAGTACTTC. Its protein product is CASRGQGNRNEQYF.

This clone appeared once. This chain joins TRBV9 and TRBJ1-1; unclear D gene. The CDR3 length is 15 residues. Germline V gives CDR1 SGDLS, CDR2 YYNGEE. The V gene lost 3 bases and the J gene lost 5 bases, with 17 bases spanning the gap. CDR3 in DNA: TGTGCCAGCAGCGCTGATGGGCCGTCTTGGACTGAAGCTTTCTTT. It encodes CASSADGPSWTEAFF.

The chain uses TRBV5-1 and TRBJ2-2; tentative D call: TRBD1 (6 bases). CDR1 is SGHRS, CDR2 YFSETQ, per germline. The CDR3 sequence is 16 residues long. V lost 2 bases and J lost 1, with 12 bases in between. The CDR3 bases are TGCGCCAGCAGCTTTATACAGGGCATGAACACCGGGGAGCTGTTTTTT. Translating it yields CASSFIQGMNTGELFF.

This clone was found once. The rearrangement links TRBV6-6 to TRBJ1-2; D is undetermined. The V gene lost 5 bases and the J gene lost 4 bases, with 20 bases spanning the gap. CDR3 length: 16 amino acids. In germline, CDR1 is MNHNY, CDR2 SVGAGI (reference sequence). The CDR3 nucleotides read TGTGCCAGCAGTCCGCAGAAGGTGGGCGCCGTCTATGGCTACACCTTC. Protein product: CASSPQKVGAVYGYTF.